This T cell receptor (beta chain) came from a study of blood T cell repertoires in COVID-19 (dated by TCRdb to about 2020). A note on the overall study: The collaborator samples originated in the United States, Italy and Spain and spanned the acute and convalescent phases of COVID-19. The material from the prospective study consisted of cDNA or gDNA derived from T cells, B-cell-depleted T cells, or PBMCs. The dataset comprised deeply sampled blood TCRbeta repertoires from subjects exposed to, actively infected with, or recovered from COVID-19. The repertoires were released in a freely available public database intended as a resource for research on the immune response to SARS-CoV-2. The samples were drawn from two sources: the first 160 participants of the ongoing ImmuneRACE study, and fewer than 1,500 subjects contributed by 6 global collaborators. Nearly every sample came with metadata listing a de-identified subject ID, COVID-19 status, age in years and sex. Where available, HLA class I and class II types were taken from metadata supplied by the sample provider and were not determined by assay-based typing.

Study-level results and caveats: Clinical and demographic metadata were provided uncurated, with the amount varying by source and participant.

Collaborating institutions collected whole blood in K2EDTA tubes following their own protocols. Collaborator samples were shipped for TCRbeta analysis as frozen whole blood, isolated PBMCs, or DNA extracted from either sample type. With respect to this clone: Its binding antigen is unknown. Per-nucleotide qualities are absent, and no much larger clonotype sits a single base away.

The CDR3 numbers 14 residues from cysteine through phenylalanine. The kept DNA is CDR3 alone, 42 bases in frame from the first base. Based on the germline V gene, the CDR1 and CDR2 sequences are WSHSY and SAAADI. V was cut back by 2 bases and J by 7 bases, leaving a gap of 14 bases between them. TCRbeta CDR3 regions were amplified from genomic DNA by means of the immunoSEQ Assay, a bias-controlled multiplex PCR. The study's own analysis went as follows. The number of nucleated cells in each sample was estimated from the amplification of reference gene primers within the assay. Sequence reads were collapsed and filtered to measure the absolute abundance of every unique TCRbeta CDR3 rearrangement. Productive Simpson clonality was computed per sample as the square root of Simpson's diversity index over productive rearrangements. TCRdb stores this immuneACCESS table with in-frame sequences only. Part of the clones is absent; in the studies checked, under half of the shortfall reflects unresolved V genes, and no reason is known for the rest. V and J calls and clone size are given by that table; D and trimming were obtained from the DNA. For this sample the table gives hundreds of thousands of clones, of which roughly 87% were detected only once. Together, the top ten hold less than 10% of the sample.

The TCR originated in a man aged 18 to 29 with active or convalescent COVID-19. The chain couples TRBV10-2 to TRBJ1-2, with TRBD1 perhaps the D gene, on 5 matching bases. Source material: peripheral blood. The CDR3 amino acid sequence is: CASSENRRSGGYTF. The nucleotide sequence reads TGCGCCAGCAGTGAGAACAGGCGGTCGGGTGGCTACACCTTC.